The rows below give T cell receptor beta chains drawn from one sample of a study of vaccination effects on CD4 cells after COVID-19. Here immunoSEQ multiplex PCR was the method, and the copy in TCRdb shows in-frame clones only, minus some. Among tens of thousands of clones listed, 60% to 85% were seen once. These receptors lack a known antigen. The input for sequencing was CD4+ T cells from PBMCs cultured without peptide, taken before COVID-19 vaccination. Source of these receptors: a human donor who received a COVID-19 vaccine. Each CDR3 is given with its conserved first and last residue. Fields, in order: V gene, clone size, J gene, D gene, CDR3 DNA, CDR3 protein. D genes are given only for firm matches. The size field is filled for only some rows; it gives once, few, many or a size class.

TRBV7-3	.	TRBJ2-1	.	TGTGCCAGCAGCTCGAACGGCCTCACCGGGGGTGAGCAGTTCTTC	CASSSNGLTGGEQFF
TRBV19	once	TRBJ1-5	.	TGTGCCAGTAGTCTATACACCCTCAATCAGCCCCAGCATTTT	CASSLYTLNQPQHF
TRBV18	.	TRBJ1-1	TRBD1	TGTGCCAGCTCACCCCAGGGGGCGGGGGACACTGAAGCTTTCTTT	CASSPQGAGDTEAFF
TRBV4-3	few	TRBJ1-3	.	TGCGCCAGCAGCCCCCAGGATGGAAACACCATATATTTT	CASSPQDGNTIYF
TRBV18	.	TRBJ2-5	.	TGTGCCAGCTCAAATGGGATTGGCTTTCAAGAGACCCAGTACTTC	CASSNGIGFQETQYF
TRBV10-3	.	TRBJ2-2	.	TGTGCCATCAGTGACCGTCTGGTGCCCGACACCGGGGAGCTGTTTTTT	CAISDRLVPDTGELFF
TRBV19	.	TRBJ1-3	TRBD1	TGTGCCAGTAGTTTAACCGGGACAGGGGAATCTGGAAACACCATATATTTT	CASSLTGTGESGNTIYF
TRBV6-6	.	TRBJ1-3	.	TGTGCCAGCAGTTACGCACAGGCTAGCTCTGGAAACACCATATATTTT	CASSYAQASSGNTIYF
TRBV7-9	.	TRBJ2-4	TRBD1	TGTGCCAGCAGTCATACAGGGGTTTGGATCGAAAACATTCAGTACTTC	CASSHTGVWIENIQYF
TRBV6-5	.	TRBJ1-1	.	TGTGCCAGCAGCCGAGAAGTCACTGAAGCTTTCTTT	CASSREVTEAFF